These 30 T cell receptor beta chains came from one sample sequenced in a study of T cell clusters in autoimmune cytopenias. Multiplex touch-down PCR amplified TRB using TRB-A and TRB-B pools in one tube. TCRdb processed the multiplex PCR reads again and assigns one entry to each CDR3 protein, with no DNA. The sample shows 5,500 to 6,000 distinct CDR3 sequences, and about 3% sits with its ten largest clones. TRB amplification used roughly 250 ng of peripheral blood genomic DNA. These data were likewise used in another study, on T cell repertoires in aging, cancer and after chemotherapy.

The source material was peripheral blood. Receptors originate from a human donor in good health.

This clonotype is identified as medium-sized from frequency. J is TRBJ2-2 and V is TRBV11-2. The CDR3 runs to 14 residues. The germline V gene has CDR1 SGHAT and CDR2 FQNNGV. The CDR3 region is CASSLVFVTGELFF.

The J gene is TRBJ1-2, the V gene TRBV27; as DNA is missing, the TRBD1 call by TCRdb cannot be tested. This CDR3 is 15 amino acids long. Per the germline V gene, CDR1 is MNHEY and CDR2 is SMNVEV (reference sequence). The CDR3 spells CASSSGTGGNYGYTF.

By frequency, this clonotype registers medium-sized. This chain uses TRBV11-1 with TRBJ1-1. In germline, CDR1 is SGHAT, CDR2 FQDESV (reference sequence). The CDR3 contains 13 residues. The CDR3 loop reads CASSLYLNTEAFF.

The genes are TRBV4-3 and TRBJ2-7; TCRdb selects TRBD1, and the lack of DNA leaves this call unchecked. This CDR3 is built from 16 residues. The germline V gene has CDR1 LGHNA and CDR2 YSLEER. The CDR3 sequence is CASSQDLGTGVYEQYF.

The chain has TRBV12-3 or TRBV12-4 and TRBJ2-7. The CDR3 has 11 amino acids. CDR3 sequence reads: CASGRSYEQYF.

This clonotype is classed as medium-sized by frequency. V and J are TRBV13 and TRBJ2-3. The CDR3 runs to 15 residues. The germline V gene encodes CDR1 PRHDT and CDR2 FYEKMQ (reference sequence). The CDR3 region is CASSLDAGGTDTQYF.

This clonotype ranks as medium-sized in terms of frequency. The chain carries TRBV5-1 and TRBJ2-6. The CDR3 totals 14 residues. The germline V gene has CDR1 SGHRS and CDR2 YFSETQ. This CDR3 is CASSSTAGANVLTF.

This clonotype is labeled medium-sized based on frequency. The chain links TRBV10-3 to TRBJ2-1; with no DNA, the TCRdb D assignment of TRBD2 cannot be verified. CDR1 ENHRY and CDR2 SYGVKD come from the germline V gene. There are 13 residues in the CDR3. The CDR3 protein is CATRLGDYNEQFF.

This chain connects TRBV7-4 to TRBJ2-7; TCRdb's D gene call, TRBD2, goes unchecked for lack of DNA. The germline V gene has CDR1 SGHVT and CDR2 SQSDAQ. The CDR3 has 22 amino acids. The CDR3: CASSPSDVFLAGSDSDLYEQYF.

The chain carries TRBV7-9 and TRBJ1-2; TCRdb's assignment of TRBD1 cannot be checked, as there is no DNA. Germline-derived CDR1 and CDR2 are SEHNR and FQNEAQ (reference sequence). This CDR3 has 14 amino acids. CDR3 protein: CASSSAGVVYGYTF. Supplemented by reference TRBV7-9 and TRBJ1-2, the full variable domain reads DTGVSQNPRHKITKRGQNVTFRCDPISEHNRLYWYRQTLGQGPEFLTYFQNEAQLEKSRLLSDRFSAERPKGSFSTLEIQRTEQGDSAMYLCASSSAGVVYGYTFGSGTRLTVV.

According to its frequency, this clonotype is medium-sized. The chain couples TRBV15 to TRBJ2-7; the D gene TCRdb calls, TRBD1, cannot be checked with no DNA. There are 18 residues in the CDR3. Germline V gene sequence: CDR1 LNHNV, CDR2 YYDKDF (reference sequence). This chain's CDR3 is CATSADKRGGYSSYEQYF.

The J gene is TRBJ2-3, the V gene TRBV24-1; TCRdb calls TRBD2, which cannot be checked without DNA. The CDR3 extends over 17 amino acids. Germline-derived CDR1 and CDR2 are KGHDR and SFDVKD. This chain's CDR3 is CATSDFTASGGTDTQYF.

V is TRBV6-5 and J is TRBJ2-5. The CDR3 extends over 12 amino acids. Germline V gene lookup returns CDR1 MNHEY and CDR2 SVGAGI. The CDR3 here is CASSLGRETQYF.

The rearrangement uses TRBV10-3 and TRBJ2-5. Germline V gene data show CDR1 as ENHRY and CDR2 as SYGVKD. CDR3 size: 12 residues. CDR3: CAISERTETQYF.

The chain carries TRBV7-9 and TRBJ2-7; the D call from TCRdb, TRBD1, cannot be confirmed without DNA. CDR3 length equals 14 residues. Per germline, CDR1 SEHNR and CDR2 FQNEAQ (reference sequence). The CDR3 protein is CASSQRGVSREQYF.

The chain has TRBV7-2 and TRBJ2-5; the TCRdb call, TRBD1, lacks DNA for checking. Per germline, CDR1 SGHTA and CDR2 FQGNSA. The CDR3 spans 14 residues. The CDR3 here is CASSLAWGPDTQYF.

The CDR3 reads CATSARRAGGNTEAFF. The chain carries TRBV24-1 and TRBJ1-1; TCRdb's D call of TRBD1 is untestable without DNA. CDR3 length: 16 residues. Germline V gene data show CDR1 as KGHDR and CDR2 as SFDVKD.

Considering frequency, this clonotype is medium-sized. CDR3 sequence reads: CASRHRGTYNEQFF. The chain links TRBV6-1 to TRBJ2-1; there is no DNA to check the TCRdb D call of TRBD1. The CDR3 loop spans 14 amino acids. Germline values: CDR1 MNHNS, CDR2 SASEGT.

This sequence joins TRBV5-1 and TRBJ1-5. The CDR3 is made up of 15 amino acids. CDR1 is SGHRS and CDR2 is YFSETQ in the germline V gene. The chain's CDR3 is CASSLDGVGNQPQHF. The full variable domain, with the rest looked up from reference TRBV5-1 and TRBJ1-5, is KAGVTQTPRYLIKTRGQQVTLSCSPISGHRSVSWYQQTPGQGLQFLFEYFSETQRNKGNFPGRFSGRQFSNSRSEMNVSTLELGDSALYLCASSLDGVGNQPQHFGDGTRLSIL.

This clonotype is labeled medium-sized based on frequency. This chain joins TRBV6-1 and TRBJ1-4. This CDR3 comprises 13 residues. The germline CDR1 and CDR2 sequences are MNHNS and SASEGT. The CDR3 is CASSESDNEKLFF.

The chain links TRBV14 to TRBJ2-7. This CDR3 is 15 amino acids long. Germline V gene sequence: CDR1 SGHDN, CDR2 FVKESK. The chain's CDR3 is CASSHVDGNIYEQYF.

This chain uses TRBV12-3 or TRBV12-4 with TRBJ1-2; TCRdb's D gene call, TRBD1, goes unchecked for lack of DNA. The CDR3 contains 16 residues. The CDR3 sequence is CASTGGLSRFNYGYTF.

The gene calls are TRBV18 and TRBJ1-1; without DNA, the TCRdb call of TRBD1 cannot be checked. CDR3 length: 13 amino acids. The germline gives CDR1 KGHSH, CDR2 LQKENI. CDR3 residues: CASSFQGDTEAFF. Using reference TRBV18 and TRBJ1-1 for the parts outside the CDR3, the full variable domain is NAGVMQNPRHLVRRRGQEARLRCSPMKGHSHVYWYRQLPEEGLKFMVYLQKENIIDESGMPKERFSAEFPKEGPSILRIQQVVRGDSAAYFCASSFQGDTEAFFGQGTRLTVV.

The chain carries TRBV12-3 or TRBV12-4 and TRBJ2-3; there is no DNA to check the TCRdb D call of TRBD1. The length of the CDR3 is 14 residues. The CDR3 region is CASSLGSHRATQYF.

Its frequency marks this clonotype as medium-sized. The chain employs TRBV30 and TRBJ1-5; the TRBD1 assignment by TCRdb is unverifiable without DNA. Germline V gene data show CDR1 as GTSNPN and CDR2 as SVGIG (reference sequence). This CDR3 has 13 amino acids. CDR3 amino acids: CAWARTTAQPQHF.

This clonotype counts as medium-sized by frequency. The J gene is TRBJ1-4, the V gene TRBV19. From germline, CDR1 is LNHDA and CDR2 SQIVND (reference sequence). The CDR3 covers 14 residues. The CDR3 sequence: CASSFRAPNEKLFF.

This chain links TRBV5-1 with TRBJ2-3; without DNA, the TCRdb call of TRBD1 cannot be checked. CDR3 length equals 15 residues. From germline, CDR1 is SGHRS and CDR2 YFSETQ. This CDR3 reads CASSLRQGTTDTQYF.

The chain has TRBV6-5 and TRBJ1-2. Germline V gives CDR1 MNHEY, CDR2 SVGAGI. The CDR3 sequence is 15 residues long. CDR3 amino acids: CASSPKATPNYGYTF.

This clonotype is labeled medium-sized (0.01 to 0.1%) based on frequency. This chain joins TRBV19 and TRBJ2-2; TCRdb designates TRBD2, a call that cannot be tested without DNA. Germline CDR1 LNHDA, CDR2 SQIVND (reference sequence). CDR3 length equals 19 residues. This CDR3 is CAAKSGLAGGRGGTGELFF.

The CDR3 here is CAISDFTAGGPPDTQYF. The chain is built from TRBV10-3 and TRBJ2-3; the D gene TCRdb calls, TRBD2, cannot be checked with no DNA. The CDR3 spans 17 residues. The germline V gene encodes CDR1 ENHRY and CDR2 SYGVKD.